This TCR beta chain derives from a study of Siglec-9 on CD8 T cells in melanoma (dated 2019 in TCRdb). Regarding the study in general: The study examined the expression of Siglec-9 on CD8+ T cells and how Siglec-9 regulates T cells within the melanoma tumor microenvironment. Overall study results and their limits: An effector memory CD8+ T-cell subset that appeared to accumulate within melanoma tumors was reported to be marked and regulated by Siglec-9.

The library relied on the immunoSEQ multiplex PCR assay. The table was pulled from immuneACCESS by TCRdb, which kept in-frame rearrangements only. Such tables lose some clones; where checked, under half of the loss comes from unresolved V genes, and the rest has no known cause. For this sample there are about 36,000 clones; more than 65% appear just once. Approximately 1.7% of the sample is in the top ten clones. With regard to this clone: There is no known antigen for this receptor. Base qualities were left out, and no much larger clone turns up one base away.

The CDR3, cysteine through phenylalanine, is 17 amino acids long. The DNA shown is the 51-base CDR3, in frame from base 1. From the germline V gene, CDR1 is SGHRS and CDR2 is YFSETQ. Cut back by 6 bases and 4 bases, the V and J ends lie 25 bases apart. The receptor was derived from a human donor in good health. Sequencing input: Siglec-9- CD8+ T cells sorted from blood. Taken with the paper, the label for cell subset or site translates to: CD8 T cells lacking Siglec-9. The sequence is built from TRBV5-1 and TRBJ1-1; no D segment can be confidently identified. CDR3 loop: CASKARPTETKSTEAFF. The bases read TGCGCCAGCAAGGCCCGGCCAACCGAGACGAAAAGCACTGAAGCTTTCTTT. Beyond the CDR3, the reference TRBV5-1 and TRBJ1-1 genes provide the residues; the full variable domain reads: KAGVTQTPRYLIKTRGQQVTLSCSPISGHRSVSWYQQTPGQGLQFLFEYFSETQRNKGNFPGRFSGRQFSNSRSEMNVSTLELGDSALYLCASKARPTETKSTEAFFGQGTRLTVV.